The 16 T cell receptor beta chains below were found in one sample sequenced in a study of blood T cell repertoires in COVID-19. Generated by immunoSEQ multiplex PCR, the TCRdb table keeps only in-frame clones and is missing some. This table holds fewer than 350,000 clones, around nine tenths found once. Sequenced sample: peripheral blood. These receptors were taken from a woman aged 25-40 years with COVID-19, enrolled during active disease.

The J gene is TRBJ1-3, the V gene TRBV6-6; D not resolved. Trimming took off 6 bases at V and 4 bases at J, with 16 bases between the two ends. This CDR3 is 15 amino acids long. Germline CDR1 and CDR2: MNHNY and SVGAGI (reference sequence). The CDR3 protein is CASRHPGGPGNTIYF. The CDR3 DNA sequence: TGTGCCAGCAGACACCCCGGAGGCCCCGGAAACACCATATATTTT.

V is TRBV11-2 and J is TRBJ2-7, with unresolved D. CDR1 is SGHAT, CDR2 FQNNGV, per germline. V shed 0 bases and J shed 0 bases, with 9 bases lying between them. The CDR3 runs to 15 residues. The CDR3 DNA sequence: TGTGCCAGCAGCTTAGATGGGCTGAGCTCCTACGAGCAGTACTTC. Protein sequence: CASSLDGLSSYEQYF.

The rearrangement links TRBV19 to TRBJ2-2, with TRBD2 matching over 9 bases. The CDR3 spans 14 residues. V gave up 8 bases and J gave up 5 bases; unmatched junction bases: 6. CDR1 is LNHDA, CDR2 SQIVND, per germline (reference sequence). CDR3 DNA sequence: TGTGCCAGTTGGCCTAGCGGGAAGACCGGGGAGCTGTTTTTT. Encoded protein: CASWPSGKTGELFF. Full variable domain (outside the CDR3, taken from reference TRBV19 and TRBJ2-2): DGGITQSPKYLFRKEGQNVTLSCEQNLNHDAMYWYRQDPGQGLRLIYYSQIVNDFQKGDIAEGYSVSREKKESFPLTVTSAQKNPTAFYLCASWPSGKTGELFFGEGSRLTVL.

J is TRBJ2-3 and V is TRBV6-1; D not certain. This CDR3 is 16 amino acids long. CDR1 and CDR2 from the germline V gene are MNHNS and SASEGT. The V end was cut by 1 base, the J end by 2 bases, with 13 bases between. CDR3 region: CASSEDSPKVTDTQYF. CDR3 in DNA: TGTGCCAGCAGTGAAGACAGTCCTAAGGTCACAGATACGCAGTATTTT.

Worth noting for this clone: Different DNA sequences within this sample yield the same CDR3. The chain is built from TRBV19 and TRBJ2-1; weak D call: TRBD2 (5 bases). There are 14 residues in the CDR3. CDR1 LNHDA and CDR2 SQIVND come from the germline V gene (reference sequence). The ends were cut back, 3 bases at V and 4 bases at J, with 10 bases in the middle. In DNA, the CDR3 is TGTGCCAGTAGTATGAGCGGTACATACAATGAGCAGTTCTTC. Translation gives CASSMSGTYNEQFF.

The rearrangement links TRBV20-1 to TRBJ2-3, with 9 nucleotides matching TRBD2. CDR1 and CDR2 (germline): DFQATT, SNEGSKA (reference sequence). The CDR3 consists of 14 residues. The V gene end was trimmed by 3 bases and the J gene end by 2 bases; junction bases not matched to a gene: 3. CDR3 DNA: TGCAGTGCTAGTTCTAGCGGGGCCACAGATACGCAGTATTTT. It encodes CSASSSGATDTQYF.

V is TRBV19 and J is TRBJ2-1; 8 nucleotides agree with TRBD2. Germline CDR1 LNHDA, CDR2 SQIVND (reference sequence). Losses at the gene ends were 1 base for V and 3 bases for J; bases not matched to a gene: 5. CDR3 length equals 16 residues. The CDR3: CASSIVGTRVYNEQFF. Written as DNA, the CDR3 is TGTGCCAGTAGTATAGTCGGGACTAGGGTCTACAATGAGCAGTTCTTC.

CDR3 nucleotides: TGTGCCAGCAGCTCGGGAGCAGAGAACATTCAGTACTTC. As protein: CASSSGAENIQYF. V usage is TRBV7-2 and J usage is TRBJ2-4, with D possibly matching TRBD2 (6 bases). The V gene's germline CDR1 is SGHTA and CDR2 FQGNSA. The V gene lost 4 bases and the J gene lost 7 bases, with 11 bases spanning the gap. The CDR3 is 13 residues long.

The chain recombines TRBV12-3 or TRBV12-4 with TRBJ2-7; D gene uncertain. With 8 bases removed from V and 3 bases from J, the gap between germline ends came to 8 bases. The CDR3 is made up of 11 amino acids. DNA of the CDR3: TGTGCCAGCGGTCCCGGCTACGAGCAGTACTTC. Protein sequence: CASGPGYEQYF.

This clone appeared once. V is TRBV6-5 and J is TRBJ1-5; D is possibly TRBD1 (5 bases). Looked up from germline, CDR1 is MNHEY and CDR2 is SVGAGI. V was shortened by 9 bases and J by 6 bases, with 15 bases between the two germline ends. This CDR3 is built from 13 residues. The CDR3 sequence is CASMLSGPQPQHF. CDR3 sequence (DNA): TGTGCCAGTATGTTGTCAGGGCCTCAGCCCCAGCATTTT.

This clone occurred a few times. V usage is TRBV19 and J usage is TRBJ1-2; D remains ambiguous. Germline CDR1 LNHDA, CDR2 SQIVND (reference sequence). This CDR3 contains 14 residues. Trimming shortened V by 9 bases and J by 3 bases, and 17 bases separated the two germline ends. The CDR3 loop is CASNPRRGYYGYTF. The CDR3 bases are TGTGCCAGCAACCCCCGGCGCGGGTACTATGGCTACACCTTC.

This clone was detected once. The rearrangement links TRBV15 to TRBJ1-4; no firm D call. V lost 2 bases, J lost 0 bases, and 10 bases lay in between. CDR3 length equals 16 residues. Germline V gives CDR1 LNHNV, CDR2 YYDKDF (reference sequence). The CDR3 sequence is CATSRTPLATNEKLFF. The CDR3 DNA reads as TGTGCCACCAGCAGAACTCCGCTAGCAACTAATGAAAAACTGTTTTTT.

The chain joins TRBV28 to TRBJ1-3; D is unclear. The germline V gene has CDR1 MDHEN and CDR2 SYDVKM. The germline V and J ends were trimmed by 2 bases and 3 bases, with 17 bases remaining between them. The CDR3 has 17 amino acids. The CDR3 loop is CASSLVATERSGNTIYF. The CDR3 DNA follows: TGTGCCAGCAGTTTAGTCGCTACAGAACGAAGTGGAAACACCATATATTTT.

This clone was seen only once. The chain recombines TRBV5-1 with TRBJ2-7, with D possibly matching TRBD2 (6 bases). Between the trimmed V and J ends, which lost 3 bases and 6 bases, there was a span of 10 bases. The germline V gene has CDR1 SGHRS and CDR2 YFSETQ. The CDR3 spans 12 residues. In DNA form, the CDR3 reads TGCGCCAGCAGCTGGGGGGACCGCGAGCAGTACTTC. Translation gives CASSWGDREQYF.

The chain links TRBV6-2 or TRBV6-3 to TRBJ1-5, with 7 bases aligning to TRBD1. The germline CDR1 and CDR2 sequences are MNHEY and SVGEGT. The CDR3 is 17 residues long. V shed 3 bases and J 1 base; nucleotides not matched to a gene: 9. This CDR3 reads CASSYRTRQGSNQPQHF. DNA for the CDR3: TGTGCCAGCAGTTATCGGACTCGACAGGGAAGCAATCAGCCCCAGCATTTT.

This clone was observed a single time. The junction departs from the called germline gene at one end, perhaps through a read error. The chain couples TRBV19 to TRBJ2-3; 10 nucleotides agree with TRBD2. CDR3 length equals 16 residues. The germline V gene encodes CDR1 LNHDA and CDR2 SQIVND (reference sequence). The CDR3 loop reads CASSIHSSGSRDTQYF. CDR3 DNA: TGTGCCAGTAGTATACATTCTAGCGGGAGCAGAGATACGCAGTATTTT.